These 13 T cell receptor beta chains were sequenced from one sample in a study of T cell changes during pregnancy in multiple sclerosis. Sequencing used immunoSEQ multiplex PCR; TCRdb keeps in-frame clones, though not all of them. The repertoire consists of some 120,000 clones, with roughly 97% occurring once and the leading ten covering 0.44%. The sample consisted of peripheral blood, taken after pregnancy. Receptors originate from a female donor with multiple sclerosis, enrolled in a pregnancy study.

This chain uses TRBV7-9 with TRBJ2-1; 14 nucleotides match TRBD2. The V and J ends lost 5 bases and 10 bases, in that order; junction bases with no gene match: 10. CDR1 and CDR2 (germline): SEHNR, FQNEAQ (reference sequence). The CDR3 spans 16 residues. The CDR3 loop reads CASSPRGLAGEMEQFF. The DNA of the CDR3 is TGTGCCAGCAGCCCCCGGGGACTAGCGGGAGAGATGGAGCAGTTCTTC.

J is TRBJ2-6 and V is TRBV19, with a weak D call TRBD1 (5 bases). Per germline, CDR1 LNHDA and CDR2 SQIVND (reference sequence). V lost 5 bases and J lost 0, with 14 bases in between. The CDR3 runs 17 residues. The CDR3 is CASSPLGVSSGANVLTF. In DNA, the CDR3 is TGTGCCAGTAGTCCGCTAGGGGTTAGCTCTGGGGCCAACGTCCTGACTTTC. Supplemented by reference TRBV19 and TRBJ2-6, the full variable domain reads DGGITQSPKYLFRKEGQNVTLSCEQNLNHDAMYWYRQDPGQGLRLIYYSQIVNDFQKGDIAEGYSVSREKKESFPLTVTSAQKNPTAFYLCASSPLGVSSGANVLTFGAGSRLTVL.

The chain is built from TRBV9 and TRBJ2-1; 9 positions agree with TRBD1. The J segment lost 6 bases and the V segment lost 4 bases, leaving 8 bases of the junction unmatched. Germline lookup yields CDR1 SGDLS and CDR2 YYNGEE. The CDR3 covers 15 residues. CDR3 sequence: CASSKGDRVTNEQFF. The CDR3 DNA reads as TGTGCCAGCAGCAAAGGGGACAGGGTGACCAATGAGCAGTTCTTC.

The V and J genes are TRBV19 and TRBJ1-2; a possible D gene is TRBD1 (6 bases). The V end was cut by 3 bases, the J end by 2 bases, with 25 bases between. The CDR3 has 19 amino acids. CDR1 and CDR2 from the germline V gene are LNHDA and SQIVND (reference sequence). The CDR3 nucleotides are TGTGCCAGTAGTATGGGGGCCACAGCTTCAGGGCGGTCAAACTATGGCTACACCTTC. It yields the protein CASSMGATASGRSNYGYTF.

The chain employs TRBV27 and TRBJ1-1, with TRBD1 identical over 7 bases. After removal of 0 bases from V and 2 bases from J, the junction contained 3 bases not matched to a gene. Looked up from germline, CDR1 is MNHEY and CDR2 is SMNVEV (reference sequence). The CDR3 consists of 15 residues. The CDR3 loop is CASSLSSGGNTEAFF. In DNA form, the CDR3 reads TGTGCCAGCAGTTTATCGTCAGGGGGAAACACTGAAGCTTTCTTT.

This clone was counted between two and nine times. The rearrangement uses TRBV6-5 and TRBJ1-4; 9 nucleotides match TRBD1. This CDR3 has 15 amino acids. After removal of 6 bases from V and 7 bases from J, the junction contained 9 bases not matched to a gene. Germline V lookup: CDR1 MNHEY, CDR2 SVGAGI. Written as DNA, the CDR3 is TGTGCCAGCAGCTATTCGACAGGGGGGACTGAAAAACTGTTTTTT. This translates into CASSYSTGGTEKLFF.

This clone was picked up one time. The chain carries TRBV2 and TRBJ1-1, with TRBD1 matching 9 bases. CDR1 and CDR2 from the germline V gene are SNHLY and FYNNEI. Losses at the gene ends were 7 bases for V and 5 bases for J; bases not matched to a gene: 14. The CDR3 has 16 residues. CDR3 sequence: CASIDIQGAVGTEAFF. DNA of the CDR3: TGTGCCAGCATCGATATACAGGGGGCGGTTGGGACTGAAGCTTTCTTT. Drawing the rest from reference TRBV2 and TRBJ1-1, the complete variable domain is EPEVTQTPSHQVTQMGQEVILRCVPISNHLYFYWYRQILGQKVEFLVSFYNNEISEKSEIFDDQFSVERPDGSNFTLKIRSTKLEDSAMYFCASIDIQGAVGTEAFFGQGTRLTVV.

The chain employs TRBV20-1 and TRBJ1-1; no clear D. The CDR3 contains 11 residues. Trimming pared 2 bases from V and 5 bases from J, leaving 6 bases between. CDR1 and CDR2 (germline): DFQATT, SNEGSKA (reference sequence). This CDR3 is CSARKPTEAFF. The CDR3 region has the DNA TGCAGTGCTAGAAAGCCGACTGAAGCTTTCTTT.

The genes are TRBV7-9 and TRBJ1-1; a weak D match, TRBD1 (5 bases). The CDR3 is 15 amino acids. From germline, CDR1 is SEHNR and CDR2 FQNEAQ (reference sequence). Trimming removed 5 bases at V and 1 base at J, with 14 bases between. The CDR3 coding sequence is TGTGCCAGCAGCGATAGGACAAGGGGGAACACTGAAGCTTTCTTT. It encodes CASSDRTRGNTEAFF.

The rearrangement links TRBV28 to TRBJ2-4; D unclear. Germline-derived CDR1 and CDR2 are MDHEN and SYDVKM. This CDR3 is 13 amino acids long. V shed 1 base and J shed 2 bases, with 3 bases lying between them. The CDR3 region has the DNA TGTGCCAGCAGTTTATTCACCAAAAACATTCAGTACTTC. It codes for CASSLFTKNIQYF.

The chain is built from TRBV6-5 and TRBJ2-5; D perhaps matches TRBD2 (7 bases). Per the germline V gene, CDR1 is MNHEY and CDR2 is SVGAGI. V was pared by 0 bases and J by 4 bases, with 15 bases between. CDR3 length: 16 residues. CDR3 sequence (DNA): TGTGCCAGCAGTTACTCTATTGGGGGAGGGGGAGAGACCCAGTACTTC. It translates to CASSYSIGGGGETQYF.

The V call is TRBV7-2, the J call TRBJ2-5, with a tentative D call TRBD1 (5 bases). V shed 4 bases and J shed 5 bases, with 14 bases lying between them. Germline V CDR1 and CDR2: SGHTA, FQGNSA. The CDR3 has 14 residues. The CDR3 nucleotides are TGTGCCAGCAGCTCCCGAAGGGGCGGTGAGACCCAGTACTTC. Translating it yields CASSSRRGGETQYF.

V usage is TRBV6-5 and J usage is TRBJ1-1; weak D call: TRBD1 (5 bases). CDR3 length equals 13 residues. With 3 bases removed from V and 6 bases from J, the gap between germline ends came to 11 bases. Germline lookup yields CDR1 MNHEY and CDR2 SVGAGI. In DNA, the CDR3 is TGTGCCAGCAGTTATACTTGGGGCTCTGAAGCTTTCTTT. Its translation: CASSYTWGSEAFF.